One sample yielded the 32 T cell receptor beta chains listed below, sequenced in a study of blood T cell repertoires in COVID-19. Sequencing used immunoSEQ multiplex PCR; TCRdb keeps in-frame clones, though not all of them. Altogether about 200,000 clones are present, 90% being singletons, with the ten largest covering roughly 0.56%. Specimen: peripheral blood. The source of these receptors is a man aged 50 or older with acute or convalescent COVID-19.

The rearrangement joins TRBV30 to TRBJ2-7; D may be TRBD1 (6 bases). Germline assignment: CDR1 GTSNPN and CDR2 SVGIG (reference sequence). The CDR3 is 15 residues long. V lost 2 bases to trimming and J lost 5 bases, with 19 bases between them. Here the CDR3 DNA reads TGTGCCTGGAGTACTGGACAGCCAGGGGCCAACGAGCAGTACTTC. Translation: CAWSTGQPGANEQYF.

The V and J genes are TRBV7-3 and TRBJ1-1; D is unclear. Trimming took off 0 bases at V and 7 bases at J, with 9 bases between the two ends. Germline V CDR1 and CDR2: SGHTA, FQGTGA. This CDR3 is built from 13 residues. CDR3 loop: CASSLTREGEAFF. CDR3 coding DNA: TGTGCCAGCAGCTTAACGCGCGAGGGTGAAGCTTTCTTT.

The gene calls are TRBV6-4 and TRBJ2-4; D is uncertain. The CDR3 runs 14 residues. The V gene's germline CDR1 is MRHNA and CDR2 SNTAGT. V was clipped by 6 bases and J by 1 base, with 10 bases between them. The CDR3 coding sequence is TGTGCCAGCAGGGGCCCTGCGGCCAAAAACATTCAGTACTTC. Protein product: CASRGPAAKNIQYF.

V gene TRBV27 combines with J gene TRBJ2-1, with 7 bases aligning to TRBD1. The CDR3 extends over 14 amino acids. V dropped 3 bases and J dropped 9; count of bases not matched to a gene: 8. Germline CDR1 MNHEY, CDR2 SMNVEV (reference sequence). CDR3: CASSLTTGMTEQFF. The CDR3 nucleotides read TGTGCCAGCAGTTTGACGACAGGGATGACTGAGCAGTTCTTC.

This clone appeared once. The CDR3, as DNA: TGTGCCAGCAGTTTAGCGGGAGGGGGGGATACGCAGTATTTT. Residues: CASSLAGGGDTQYF. The chain recombines TRBV2 with TRBJ2-3, with 11 bases identical to TRBD2. Germline assignment: CDR1 SNHLY and CDR2 FYNNEI. The CDR3 sequence is 14 residues long. The trim removed 5 bases at V and 6 bases at J, leaving 4 bases unmatched.

This clone appeared a few times. The chain recombines TRBV6-5 with TRBJ1-6; tentative D call: TRBD1 (5 bases). Trimming took off 6 bases at V and 9 bases at J, with 12 bases between the two ends. In germline, CDR1 is MNHEY, CDR2 SVGAGI. The CDR3 runs 13 residues. The CDR3 DNA is TGTGCCAGCAGCTGGACCGGGGGTTCACCCCTCCACTTT. This encodes CASSWTGGSPLHF.

This sequence joins TRBV3-1 (or the pseudogene TRBV3-2) and TRBJ1-1; D remains unclear. Per germline, CDR1 LGHDT and CDR2 YNNKEL (reference sequence). Trimming left V 1 base short and J 4 bases short, with 4 bases between. The CDR3 is 12 residues long. The CDR3 nucleotides read TGTGCCAGCAGCCAAGCCGGCACTGAAGCTTTCTTT. Amino acid sequence: CASSQAGTEAFF.

The chain employs TRBV28 and TRBJ1-5; D not certain. V was shortened by 2 bases and J by 1 base, with 12 bases between the two germline ends. The CDR3 spans 16 residues. Germline CDR1 is MDHEN and CDR2 is SYDVKM. The DNA for the CDR3 is TGTGCCAGCAGTTTAATCGGTACTGCGAGCAATCAGCCCCAGCATTTT. It specifies CASSLIGTASNQPQHF.

This chain joins TRBV30 and TRBJ2-4; the match to TRBD2 covers 10 bases. V shed 7 bases and J 3 bases; nucleotides not matched to a gene: 9. The CDR3 spans 15 residues. In germline, CDR1 is GTSNPN, CDR2 SVGIG (reference sequence). CDR3 in DNA: TGTGCCTCCCATGGTAGCGGGGGGATCAAAAACATTCAGTACTTC. Amino acid sequence: CASHGSGGIKNIQYF.

CDR3 nucleotides: TGTGCCATCAGTGGGGACAGGCCTCTTAATTCACCCCTCCACTTT. Protein product: CAISGDRPLNSPLHF. The chain is built from TRBV10-3 and TRBJ1-6; 8 bases are shared with TRBD1. V shed 4 bases, J shed 6 bases, and the junction held 5 bases outside the gene matches. The CDR3 spans 15 residues. Germline V gene lookup returns CDR1 ENHRY and CDR2 SYGVKD.

V and J are TRBV5-1 and TRBJ2-3; TRBD2 matches at 9 bases. Germline CDR1 and CDR2: SGHRS and YFSETQ. The CDR3 totals 17 residues. The junction had 11 bases not matched to a gene; V was cut back by 1 base and J by 5 bases. CDR3 sequence (DNA): TGCGCCAGCAGCTTGAAGAGCGGGAGGACCCTGAGAGATACGCAGTATTTT. Amino acid sequence: CASSLKSGRTLRDTQYF. Drawing the rest from reference TRBV5-1 and TRBJ2-3, the complete variable domain is KAGVTQTPRYLIKTRGQQVTLSCSPISGHRSVSWYQQTPGQGLQFLFEYFSETQRNKGNFPGRFSGRQFSNSRSEMNVSTLELGDSALYLCASSLKSGRTLRDTQYFGPGTRLTVL.

V gene TRBV28 combines with J gene TRBJ1-4, with D tentatively TRBD1 (6 bases). The CDR3 spans 16 residues. CDR1 and CDR2 from the germline V gene are MDHEN and SYDVKM. V dropped 4 bases and J dropped 8 bases, with 20 bases sitting between them. This CDR3 reads CASSSQFRGSGEKLFF. CDR3 DNA sequence: TGTGCCAGCAGTTCTCAGTTCAGGGGTTCAGGAGAAAAACTGTTTTTT.

V usage is TRBV18 and J usage is TRBJ2-3; TRBD2 might be the D (5 bases). CDR3 length equals 14 residues. V lost 6 bases to trimming and J lost 0 bases, with 10 bases between them. Germline assignment: CDR1 KGHSH and CDR2 LQKENI. For the CDR3, the DNA is TGTGCCAGCTCCCCTAGCCCAAGCACAGATACGCAGTATTTT. Translating it yields CASSPSPSTDTQYF.

The J gene is TRBJ2-3, the V gene TRBV6-6; 9 bases fit TRBD2. The CDR3 sequence is 17 residues long. The V gene's germline CDR1 is MNHNY and CDR2 SVGAGI (reference sequence). V shed 5 bases, J shed 1 base, and the junction held 10 bases outside the gene matches. For the CDR3, the DNA is TGTGCCAGCAGTCCCCCCAGCGGGAGGAGAGGCACAGATACGCAGTATTTT. This translates into CASSPPSGRRGTDTQYF.

V gene TRBV27 combines with J gene TRBJ2-6; D unclear. CDR1 is MNHEY and CDR2 is SMNVEV in the germline V gene (reference sequence). Between the trimmed V and J ends, which lost 6 bases and 0 bases, there was a span of 9 bases. This CDR3 comprises 15 residues. CDR3 nucleotide sequence: TGTGCCAGCAGCCCAGGCACCTCTGGGGCCAACGTCCTGACTTTC. It encodes CASSPGTSGANVLTF.

This chain uses TRBV5-1 with TRBJ1-1; D might be TRBD1 (6 bases). V was clipped by 3 bases and J by 5 bases, with 11 bases between them. Germline V gene lookup returns CDR1 SGHRS and CDR2 YFSETQ. This CDR3 region has 13 residues. The CDR3 nucleotides read TGCGCCAGCAGCTCACAGGGAAGTACTGAAGCTTTCTTT. This gives the protein CASSSQGSTEAFF.

The chain combines TRBV2 with TRBJ1-5; D is possibly TRBD1 (6 bases). Germline values: CDR1 SNHLY, CDR2 FYNNEI. CDR3 length: 16 amino acids. V was shortened by 7 bases and J by 4 bases, with 20 bases between the two germline ends. CDR3 bases: TGTGCCAGCAACGCGGGGGCAGGGGATCCTAATCAGCCCCAGCATTTT. As protein: CASNAGAGDPNQPQHF.

The chain links TRBV10-3 to TRBJ2-7, with a possible D match to TRBD1 (6 bases). Germline V CDR1 and CDR2: ENHRY, SYGVKD. The CDR3 spans 19 residues. Trimming removed 5 bases from V and 3 bases from J, with 29 bases in between. The CDR3 DNA sequence: TGTGCCATCAGTTTTAGGACCTCGGCCCCCAACAGGGAAAGCTACGAGCAGTACTTC. Its protein product is CAISFRTSAPNRESYEQYF.

The chain uses TRBV27 and TRBJ1-6; D possibly corresponds to TRBD1 (5 bases). The CDR3 is 14 residues long. V was pared by 0 bases and J by 7 bases, with 7 bases between. Germline assignment: CDR1 MNHEY and CDR2 SMNVEV (reference sequence). The CDR3 DNA is TGTGCCAGCAGTTTATCAGGGGTCAATTCACCCCTCCACTTT. Protein: CASSLSGVNSPLHF.

This clone was recorded only once. The chain has TRBV10-3 and TRBJ2-3; a possible D gene is TRBD1 (6 bases). Germline V gene data show CDR1 as ENHRY and CDR2 as SYGVKD. Between the trimmed V and J ends, which lost 11 bases and 1 base, there was a span of 16 bases. The CDR3 has 14 residues. The DNA for the CDR3 is TGTGCCGCTGTAGATGGGGGCGGCACAGATACGCAGTATTTT. Residues: CAAVDGGGTDTQYF.

This chain joins TRBV13 and TRBJ2-1; D is uncertain. The CDR3 sequence is 15 residues long. V gave up 1 base and J gave up 4 bases, with 11 bases separating them. Germline CDR1 reads PRHDT; CDR2 reads FYEKMQ (reference sequence). Written as DNA, the CDR3 is TGTGCCAGCAGCTTAGTGGCAGATTCTTACAATGAGCAGTTCTTC. It yields the protein CASSLVADSYNEQFF.

The V and J genes are TRBV25-1 and TRBJ1-4; D uncertain. The CDR3 totals 15 residues. Germline V gene lookup returns CDR1 MGHDK and CDR2 SYGVNS. The V end lost 6 bases, the J end lost 8 bases, and 19 bases lay between the germline ends. In DNA, the CDR3 is TGTGCCAGCAGCCCGACCGGGGTGGGATACGAAAAACTGTTTTTT. This sequence encodes CASSPTGVGYEKLFF.

The chain recombines TRBV10-3 with TRBJ2-6; the match to TRBD1 covers 7 bases. The CDR3 spans 18 residues. V shed 3 bases, J shed 0 bases, and the junction held 8 bases outside the gene matches. CDR1 is ENHRY and CDR2 is SYGVKD in the germline V gene. In DNA, the CDR3 is TGTGCCATCAGTGACCTCGGCAGGGGGACCTCTGGGGCCAACGTCCTGACTTTC. It codes for CAISDLGRGTSGANVLTF.

The genes are TRBV18 and TRBJ1-5, with TRBD1 identical over 10 bases. The CDR3 sequence is 14 residues long. Germline V gene sequence: CDR1 KGHSH, CDR2 LQKENI. With 6 bases clipped from V and 6 bases from J, the junction kept 5 bases outside the gene matches. CDR3 DNA sequence: TGTGCCAGCTCCTCCGGGACAGGGGCTCAGCCCCAGCATTTT. Translated: CASSSGTGAQPQHF.

V gene TRBV5-6 combines with J gene TRBJ1-1; D might be TRBD1 (5 bases). The CDR3 is 15 amino acids. Germline CDR1 is SGHDT and CDR2 is YYEEEE. The V and J ends lost 1 base and 4 bases respectively, with 14 bases between them. CDR3: CASSLFSGVGTEAFF. In DNA, the CDR3 is TGTGCCAGCAGCTTGTTCTCGGGGGTGGGCACTGAAGCTTTCTTT.

The CDR3 nucleotides read TGTGCCAGTACCCCCCGGGGCACAGATACGCAGTATTTT. It encodes CASTPRGTDTQYF. This chain connects TRBV19 to TRBJ2-3; no definite D call. There are 13 residues in the CDR3. The ends were cut back, 7 bases at V and 1 base at J, with 9 bases in the middle. CDR1 is LNHDA and CDR2 is SQIVND in the germline V gene (reference sequence).

The chain employs TRBV28 and TRBJ2-3; 7 positions match TRBD2. Germline V gene data show CDR1 as MDHEN and CDR2 as SYDVKM. Germline trimming cut 3 bases from V and 2 bases from J; bases unmatched to any gene: 11. The CDR3 extends over 17 amino acids. DNA for the CDR3: TGTGCCAGCAGTTTTTGGGGGGGGACTGCCAACACAGATACGCAGTATTTT. It is translated as CASSFWGGTANTDTQYF. The full variable domain, rest sourced from reference TRBV28 and TRBJ2-3, is DVKVTQSSRYLVKRTGEKVFLECVQDMDHENMFWYRQDPGLGLRLIYFSYDVKMKEKGDIPEGYSVSREKKERFSLILESASTNQTSMYLCASSFWGGTANTDTQYFGPGTRLTVL.

The chain couples TRBV29-1 to TRBJ2-3; D is unresolved. This CDR3 has 13 amino acids. Trimming pared 3 bases from V and 4 bases from J, leaving 11 bases between. Germline CDR1 and CDR2: SQVTM and ANQGSEA. Here the CDR3 reads CSVENGRADTQYF. DNA of the CDR3: TGCAGCGTTGAGAACGGTCGCGCAGATACGCAGTATTTT.

V usage is TRBV24-1 and J usage is TRBJ2-5; 9 positions agree with TRBD1. V lost 7 bases and J lost 4; bases outside the gene matches: 6. This CDR3 spans 14 amino acids. Germline loops: CDR1 KGHDR, CDR2 SFDVKD. The chain's CDR3 is CATSLTGGGETQYF. The DNA for the CDR3 is TGTGCCACCAGCCTTACAGGGGGCGGAGAGACCCAGTACTTC.

The chain has TRBV6-1 and TRBJ1-5; 7 bases map to TRBD1. Germline CDR1 MNHNS, CDR2 SASEGT. The CDR3 has 16 amino acids. V lost 2 bases to trimming and J lost 2 bases; unmatched junction nucleotides: 6. The CDR3 protein is CASSERGQGGNQPQHF. DNA of the CDR3: TGTGCCAGCAGTGAAAGGGGGCAGGGGGGCAATCAGCCCCAGCATTTT.

This chain links TRBV24-1 with TRBJ2-2, with 9 bases identical to TRBD1. Trimming removed 5 bases from V and 2 bases from J; junction bases left unmatched: 2. CDR1 is KGHDR, CDR2 SFDVKD, per germline. The CDR3 extends over 15 amino acids. CDR3 loop: CATSGTGENTGELFF. DNA of the CDR3: TGTGCCACCAGTGGGACAGGGGAAAACACCGGGGAGCTGTTTTTT.

The chain links TRBV11-2 to TRBJ2-1; D possibly corresponds to TRBD2 (6 bases). The CDR3 spans 15 residues. Germline V lookup: CDR1 SGHAT, CDR2 FQNNGV. The ends were cut back, 5 bases at V and 13 bases at J, with 24 bases in the middle. The CDR3 sequence is CASSQRGRSPSCQFF. The CDR3 DNA is TGTGCCAGCAGCCAACGTGGGAGGTCCCCCTCGTGTCAGTTCTTC.